This TCR beta chain was observed in a study of T cell repertoires in cytomegalovirus infection. The overall study: From public TCR beta signatures came an indication of both CMV infection and matching HLA type. Study-wide points: HLA-C-restricted CMV clonotypes gave the most frequent clonotype in two of eight donors. Carriage of CMV together with the relevant HLA was identifiable through cumulative public TCR beta family frequency.

This clonotype was observed a single time. Its antigen is unidentified. The CDR3 contains 13 residues. Trimming cost V 10 bases and J 3 bases; bases outside gene matches: 9. Germline V lookup: CDR1 MNHEY, CDR2 SVGEGT. TCRdb called the reads again in MiXCR, with one record for every CDR3 protein. The table shows a few hundred thousand distinct CDR3 sequences, with 15% to 20% occurring only once. Sequenced material: PBMCs. The chain joins TRBV6-2 or TRBV6-3 to TRBJ2-7, with 7 bases identical to TRBD1. The clonotype originates from a human donor in good health (CMV status not recorded). Some clones in this sample may be carry-over from other donors' samples. DNA of the CDR3: TGTGCCACTAAAGGGACAGACAACTACGAGCAGTACTTC. Protein sequence: CATKGTDNYEQYF.